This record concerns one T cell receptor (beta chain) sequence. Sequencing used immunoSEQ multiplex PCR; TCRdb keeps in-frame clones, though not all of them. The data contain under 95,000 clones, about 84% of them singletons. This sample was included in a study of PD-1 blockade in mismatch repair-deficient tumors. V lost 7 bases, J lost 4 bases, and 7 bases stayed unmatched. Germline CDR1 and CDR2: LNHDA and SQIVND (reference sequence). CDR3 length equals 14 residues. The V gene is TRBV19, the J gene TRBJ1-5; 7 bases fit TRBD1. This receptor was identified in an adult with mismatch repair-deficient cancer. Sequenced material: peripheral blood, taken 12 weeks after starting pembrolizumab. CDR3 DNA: TGTGCCAGTAAGGGGGCAGCGAAGAATCAGCCCCAGCATTTT. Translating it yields CASKGAAKNQPQHF.